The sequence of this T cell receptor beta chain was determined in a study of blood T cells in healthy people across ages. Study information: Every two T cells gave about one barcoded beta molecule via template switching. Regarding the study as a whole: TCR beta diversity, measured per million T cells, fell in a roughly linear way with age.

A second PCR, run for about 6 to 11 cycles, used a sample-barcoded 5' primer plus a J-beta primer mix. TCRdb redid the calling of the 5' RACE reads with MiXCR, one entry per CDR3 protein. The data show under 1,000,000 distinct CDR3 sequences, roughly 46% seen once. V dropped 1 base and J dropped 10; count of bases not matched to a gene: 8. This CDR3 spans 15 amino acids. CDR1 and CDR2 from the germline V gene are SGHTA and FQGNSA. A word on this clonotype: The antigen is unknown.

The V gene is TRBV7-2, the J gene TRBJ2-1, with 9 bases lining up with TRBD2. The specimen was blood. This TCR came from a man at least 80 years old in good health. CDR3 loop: CASSLDGAGGREQFF. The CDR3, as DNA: TGTGCCAGCAGCTTAGATGGAGCGGGAGGCCGGGAGCAGTTCTTC.